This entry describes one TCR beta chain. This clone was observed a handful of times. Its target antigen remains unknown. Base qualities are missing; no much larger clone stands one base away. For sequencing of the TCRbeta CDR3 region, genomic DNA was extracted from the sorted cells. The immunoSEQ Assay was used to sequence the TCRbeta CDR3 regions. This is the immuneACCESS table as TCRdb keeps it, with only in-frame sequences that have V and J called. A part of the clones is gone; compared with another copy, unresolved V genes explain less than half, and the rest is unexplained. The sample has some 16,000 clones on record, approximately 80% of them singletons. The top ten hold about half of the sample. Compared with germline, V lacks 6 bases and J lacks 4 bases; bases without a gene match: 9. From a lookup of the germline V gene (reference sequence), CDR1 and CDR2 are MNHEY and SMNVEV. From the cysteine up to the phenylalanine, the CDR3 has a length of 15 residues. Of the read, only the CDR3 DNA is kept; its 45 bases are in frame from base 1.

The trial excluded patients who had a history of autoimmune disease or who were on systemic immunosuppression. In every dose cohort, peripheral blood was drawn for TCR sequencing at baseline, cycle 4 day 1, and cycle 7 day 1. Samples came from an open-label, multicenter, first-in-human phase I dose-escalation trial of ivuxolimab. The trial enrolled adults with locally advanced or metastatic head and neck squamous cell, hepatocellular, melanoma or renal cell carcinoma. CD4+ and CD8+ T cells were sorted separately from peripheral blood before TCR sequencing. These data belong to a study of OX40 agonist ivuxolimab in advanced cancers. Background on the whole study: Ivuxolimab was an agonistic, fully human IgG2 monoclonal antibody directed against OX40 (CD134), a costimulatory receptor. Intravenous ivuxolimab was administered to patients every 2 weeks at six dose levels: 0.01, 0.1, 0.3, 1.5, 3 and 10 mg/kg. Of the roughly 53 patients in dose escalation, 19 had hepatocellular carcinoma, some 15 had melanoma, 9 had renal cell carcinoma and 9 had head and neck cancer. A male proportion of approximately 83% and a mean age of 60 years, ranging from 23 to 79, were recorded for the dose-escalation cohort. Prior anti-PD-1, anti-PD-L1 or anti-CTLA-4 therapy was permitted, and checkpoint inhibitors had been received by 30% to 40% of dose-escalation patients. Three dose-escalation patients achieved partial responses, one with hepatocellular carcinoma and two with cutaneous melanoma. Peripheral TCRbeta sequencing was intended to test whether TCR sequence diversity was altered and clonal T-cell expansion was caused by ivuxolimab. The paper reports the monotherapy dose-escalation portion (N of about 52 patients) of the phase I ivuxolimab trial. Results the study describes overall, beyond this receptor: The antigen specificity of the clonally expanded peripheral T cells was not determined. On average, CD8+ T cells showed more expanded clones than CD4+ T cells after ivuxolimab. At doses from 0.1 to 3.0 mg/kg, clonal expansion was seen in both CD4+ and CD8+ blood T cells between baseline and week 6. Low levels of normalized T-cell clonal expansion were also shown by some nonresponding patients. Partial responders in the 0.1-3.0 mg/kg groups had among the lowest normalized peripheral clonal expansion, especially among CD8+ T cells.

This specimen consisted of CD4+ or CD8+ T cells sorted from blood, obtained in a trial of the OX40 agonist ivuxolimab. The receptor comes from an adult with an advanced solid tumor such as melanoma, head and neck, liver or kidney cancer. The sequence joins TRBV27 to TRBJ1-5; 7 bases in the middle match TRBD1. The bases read TGTGCCAGCAGCACCTCGACAGGGAGGAATCAGCCCCAGCATTTT. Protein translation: CASSTSTGRNQPQHF.